This T cell receptor (beta chain) was recorded in a study of T-cell memory formation after mild COVID-19. Broader study findings: Pre-infection memory held some responding clones, suggesting pre-existing cross-reactive T cells responded. Clones that shrank (day 15 to 85) were balanced CD4/CD8, whereas later expanders leaned CD4+. SARS-CoV-2 specificity of second-wave clones peaking day 37 was unconfirmed. Mostly located in CM and EM were contracting CD4+ clones, with contracting CD8+ clones located in EMRA.

In the case of this clonotype: Its antigen is unknown.

TCRdb called the 5' RACE reads again in MiXCR, with one record for every CDR3 protein. The sample lists about 270,000 distinct CDR3 sequences, 15% to 17% occurring once. Trimming shortened V by 6 bases and J by 10 bases, and 13 bases separated the two germline ends. The V gene's germline CDR1 is MNHEY and CDR2 SVGAGI. The CDR3 sequence is 12 residues long. Material: PBMCs or a T cell subset sorted from them (not recorded which). This sequence joins TRBV6-5 and TRBJ2-1, with D unresolved. The source of this sequence is an adult woman who had mild COVID-19 (a few samples of this study predate the infection). Cell type and time point are not known. CDR3 amino acids: CASSWSGGEQFF. The CDR3 coding sequence is TGTGCCAGCAGCTGGAGTGGCGGCGAGCAGTTCTTC.